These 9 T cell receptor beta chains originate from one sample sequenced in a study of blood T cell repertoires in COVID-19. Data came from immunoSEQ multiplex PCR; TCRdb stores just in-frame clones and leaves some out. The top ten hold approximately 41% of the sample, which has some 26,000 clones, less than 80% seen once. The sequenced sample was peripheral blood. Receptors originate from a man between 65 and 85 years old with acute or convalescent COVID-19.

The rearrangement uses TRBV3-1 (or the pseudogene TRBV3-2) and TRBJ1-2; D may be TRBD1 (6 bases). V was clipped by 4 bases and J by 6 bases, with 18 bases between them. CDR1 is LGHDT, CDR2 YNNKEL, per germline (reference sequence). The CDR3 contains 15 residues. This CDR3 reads CASSPYSGVLDGYTF. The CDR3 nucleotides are TGTGCCAGCAGCCCCTACTCAGGGGTCTTGGATGGCTACACCTTC.

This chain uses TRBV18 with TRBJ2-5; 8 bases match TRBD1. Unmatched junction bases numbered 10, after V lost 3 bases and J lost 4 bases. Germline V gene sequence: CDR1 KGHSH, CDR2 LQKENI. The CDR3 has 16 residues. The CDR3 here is CASSPRQGSFGETQYF. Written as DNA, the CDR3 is TGTGCCAGCTCACCTAGACAGGGGTCATTCGGAGAGACCCAGTACTTC.

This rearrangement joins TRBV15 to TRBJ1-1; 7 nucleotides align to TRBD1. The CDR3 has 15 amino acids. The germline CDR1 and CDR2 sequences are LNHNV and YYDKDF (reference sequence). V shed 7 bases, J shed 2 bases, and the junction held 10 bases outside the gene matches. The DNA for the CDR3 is TGTGCCACCACTCCACCGGGACAGCCAAACACTGAAGCTTTCTTT. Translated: CATTPPGQPNTEAFF.

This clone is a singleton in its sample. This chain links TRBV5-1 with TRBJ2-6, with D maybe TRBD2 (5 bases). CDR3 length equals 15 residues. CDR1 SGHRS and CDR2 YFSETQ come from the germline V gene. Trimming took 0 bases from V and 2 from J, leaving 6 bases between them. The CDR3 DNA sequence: TGCGCCAGCAGCTTGGCCGGGACTGGGGCCAACGTCCTGACTTTC. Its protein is CASSLAGTGANVLTF.

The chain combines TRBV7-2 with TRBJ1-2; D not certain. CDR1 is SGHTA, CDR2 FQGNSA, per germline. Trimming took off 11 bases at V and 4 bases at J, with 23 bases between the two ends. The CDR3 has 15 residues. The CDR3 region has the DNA TGTGCCGTCGGGAATAGACGTCTCTACGGCTATGGCTACACCTTC. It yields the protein CAVGNRRLYGYGYTF.

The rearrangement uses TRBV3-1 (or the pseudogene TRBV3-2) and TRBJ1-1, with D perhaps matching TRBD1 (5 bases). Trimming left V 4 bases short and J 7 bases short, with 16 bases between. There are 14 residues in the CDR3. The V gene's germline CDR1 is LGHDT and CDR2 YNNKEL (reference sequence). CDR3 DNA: TGTGCCAGCAGCCGCAACGTTGGGGGGGGTGAAGCTTTCTTT. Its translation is CASSRNVGGGEAFF.

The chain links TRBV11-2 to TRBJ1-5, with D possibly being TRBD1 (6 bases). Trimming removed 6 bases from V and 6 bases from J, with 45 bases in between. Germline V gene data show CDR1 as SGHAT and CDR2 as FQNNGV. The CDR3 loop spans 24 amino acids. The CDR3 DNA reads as TGTGCCAGCAGTAGAAAAACCTCCCCAACTCCGCTCCCAGGACAGCCAAGGGGTGGTCAGCCCCAGCATTTT. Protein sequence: CASSRKTSPTPLPGQPRGGQPQHF.

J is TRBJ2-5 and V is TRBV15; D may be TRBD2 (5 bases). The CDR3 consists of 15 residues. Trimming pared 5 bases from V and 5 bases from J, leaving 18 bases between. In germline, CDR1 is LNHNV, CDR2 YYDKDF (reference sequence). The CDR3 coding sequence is TGTGCCACCAGCCCGCAGACTACTTTCGCGGAGACCCAGTACTTC. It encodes CATSPQTTFAETQYF.

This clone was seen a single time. This CDR3 reads CASRDRNNEKLFF. In DNA, the CDR3 is TGTGCCAGTAGGGACAGGAATAATGAAAAACTGTTTTTT. V gene TRBV19 combines with J gene TRBJ1-4; 7 bases line up with TRBD1. CDR1 LNHDA and CDR2 SQIVND come from the germline V gene (reference sequence). The CDR3 has 13 amino acids. With 6 bases clipped from V and 4 bases from J, the junction kept 2 bases outside the gene matches.